Listed here is a single T cell receptor (beta chain). Its specificity is unknown. J gave up 4 bases and V 0 bases, and 10 bases lay outside the gene matches. The CDR3 is 17 residues long. The germline gives CDR1 LGHNA, CDR2 YNFKEQ. The data were obtained in a study of blood T cells in healthy people across ages. Findings and limits, study-wide: Age brought a roughly linear fall in TCR beta diversity measured per million T cells. Estimates of total diversity, which came from one million sequenced T cells, were considered to be underestimates.

Extraction yielded at least 5 micrograms of total RNA per sample. Alongside a J-beta primer mix, a sample-barcoded 5' primer served in a second PCR lasting about 7 to 11 cycles. With 12 random nucleotides, a template-switch adaptor tagged each individual cDNA molecule. TCRdb re-analysed the 5' RACE reads in MiXCR, keeping a single row per CDR3 protein. The table shows over a million distinct CDR3 sequences, with around two fifths occurring only once. The rearrangement joins TRBV4-2 to TRBJ2-7; 9 nucleotides agree with TRBD2. Sequenced: blood. The receptor was derived from a woman younger than 35 in good health. As DNA, the CDR3 is TGTGCCAGCAGCCAAGAGGGTAGCGGGGGCACCTTTTACGAGCAGTACTTC. Residues: CASSQEGSGGTFYEQYF.